The rows below give T cell receptor beta chains drawn from one sample of a study of human T cells and chemical hapten exposure. Using its own MiXCR run on the RACE reads, TCRdb lists one record per CDR3 protein. There are under 400,000 distinct CDR3 sequences in the sample; approximately 5.1% occur only once, and 2.6% lies in the top ten. The specimen was whole blood, collected in connection with sensitization to the hapten diphenylcyclopropenone (DPC). These receptors came from a woman aged 50 to 60 with alopecia areata. Some clones in this sample may be carry-over from other donors' samples. The CDR3 runs from the conserved cysteine through the conserved F or W. A D gene is named only where the DNA matches it firmly. Some rows mark clone size as missing; the rest say once, few, many or name a class of expanded clone.

V: TRBV28; size: few; J: TRBJ2-5; D: .; DNA: TGTGCCAGCAGTTCCCGCAGAGAGGGTCCGCAAGAGACCCAGTACTTC; CDR3: CASSSRREGPQETQYF
V: TRBV7-9; size: many; J: TRBJ2-7; D: TRBD2; DNA: TGTGCCAGCAGCGCCGGGACTAGTTTTCCCCCCATAAGGGAGCAGTACTTC; CDR3: CASSAGTSFPPIREQYF
V: TRBV2; size: few; J: TRBJ1-1; D: TRBD1; DNA: TGTGCCAGCAGGAAATCCGGGACAGGGAGTTTGACTGAAGCTTTCTTT; CDR3: CASRKSGTGSLTEAFF
V: TRBV18; size: .; J: TRBJ2-7; D: TRBD1; DNA: TGTGCCAGCTCACCAGGACAGGGGATATCTTACGAGCAGTACTTC; CDR3: CASSPGQGISYEQYF
V: TRBV7-2; size: few; J: TRBJ1-6; D: .; DNA: TGTGCCAGCAGCCCCAGGGGAGGGAATAATTCACCCCTCCACTTT; CDR3: CASSPRGGNNSPLHF
V: TRBV5-4; size: .; J: TRBJ2-7; D: .; DNA: TGTGCCAGCAGCTTCCCACTGGCCCAGGAGCAGTACTTC; CDR3: CASSFPLAQEQYF
V: TRBV12-3/TRBV12-4; size: many; J: TRBJ1-1; D: .; DNA: TGTGCCAGCAGTTTAACTCAGAACACTGAAGCTTTCTTT; CDR3: CASSLTQNTEAFF
V: TRBV20-1; size: few; J: TRBJ2-3; D: .; DNA: TGCAGTGCGTCCGGGACTCAGAGCACAGATACGCAGTATTTT; CDR3: CSASGTQSTDTQYF
V: TRBV2; size: few; J: TRBJ1-2; D: TRBD1; DNA: TGTGCCAGCAATCCACCACAGGACAGGGGGGACTATGGCTACACCTTC; CDR3: CASNPPQDRGDYGYTF
V: TRBV7-2; size: many; J: TRBJ2-1; D: .; DNA: TGTGCCAGCAGCTTAGGCGCCGCCTACAATGAGCAGTTCTTC; CDR3: CASSLGAAYNEQFF
V: TRBV12-3/TRBV12-4; size: .; J: TRBJ2-6; D: .; DNA: TGTGCCAGCAGACCACCCACAGGGTCTGGGGCCAACGTCCTGACTTTC; CDR3: CASRPPTGSGANVLTF
V: TRBV27; size: .; J: TRBJ2-1; D: .; DNA: TGTGCCAGCAAGGGGGACTTGAGCATAGCGGGTGAGCAGTTCTTC; CDR3: CASKGDLSIAGEQFF
V: TRBV29-1; size: many; J: TRBJ2-3; D: .; DNA: TGCAGCGTTTCTGACCCCGGACGGGGCACAGATACGCAGTATTTT; CDR3: CSVSDPGRGTDTQYF
V: TRBV27; size: .; J: TRBJ2-3; D: .; DNA: TGTGCCAGCAGTTTATGGAGTCCAGGGAGGACAGATACGCAGTATTTT; CDR3: CASSLWSPGRTDTQYF
V: TRBV5-6; size: few; J: TRBJ2-3; D: .; DNA: TGTGCCAGCAGTCGGGACATAACTAGCACAGATACGCAGTATTTT; CDR3: CASSRDITSTDTQYF
V: TRBV6-6; size: many; J: TRBJ1-5; D: TRBD1; DNA: TGTGCCAGCAGTTTGGACAGGCTTGCGAGTCAGCCCCAGCATTTT; CDR3: CASSLDRLASQPQHF
V: TRBV27; size: many; J: TRBJ2-7; D: TRBD1; DNA: TGTGCCAGCAGTGCACCGGGACAGGGATACGAGCAGTACTTC; CDR3: CASSAPGQGYEQYF
V: TRBV5-6; size: few; J: TRBJ1-6; D: TRBD1; DNA: TGTGCCAGCAGCTCGACAGGGGGTGTATCCTATAATTCACCCCTCCACTTT; CDR3: CASSSTGGVSYNSPLHF
V: TRBV29-1; size: few; J: TRBJ2-7; D: TRBD1; DNA: TGCAGCGTTGGGGGACAGGGTTACGAGCAGTACTTC; CDR3: CSVGGQGYEQYF
V: TRBV11-2; size: .; J: TRBJ1-6; D: .; DNA: TGTGCCAGCAGCCCCCGGGGGGCCAATAATTCACCCCTCCACTTT; CDR3: CASSPRGANNSPLHF
V: TRBV12-3/TRBV12-4; size: many; J: TRBJ2-1; D: .; DNA: TGTGCCAGCAGTTTAGCGGGCGGGCCCGGTGAGCAGTTCTTC; CDR3: CASSLAGGPGEQFF
V: TRBV7-8; size: .; J: TRBJ1-3; D: TRBD1; DNA: TGTGCCAGTTGCAGGGGGCTCTCTGGAAACACCATATATTTT; CDR3: CASCRGLSGNTIYF
V: TRBV6-1; size: many; J: TRBJ2-1; D: .; DNA: TGTGCCAGTTCGCAGAGGCGACAAAAGGGGGATGAGCAGTTCTTC; CDR3: CASSQRRQKGDEQFF
V: TRBV19; size: many; J: TRBJ2-1; D: TRBD2; DNA: TGTGCCAGTAGTATAACGGGAGGGCCCAATGAGCAGTTCTTC; CDR3: CASSITGGPNEQFF
V: TRBV20-1; size: few; J: TRBJ1-6; D: .; DNA: TGCAGTGCCTTGGACTACGGGACCAGGAATTCACCCCTCCACTTT; CDR3: CSALDYGTRNSPLHF
V: TRBV19; size: .; J: TRBJ2-3; D: TRBD2; DNA: TGTGCCAGTAGTATCTCTGCGGGAGCTGGGACAGATACGCAGTATTTT; CDR3: CASSISAGAGTDTQYF
V: TRBV9; size: .; J: TRBJ2-5; D: .; DNA: TGTGCCAGCAGCGCCGACTATTCCGGGCGGGGGACCCAGTACTTC; CDR3: CASSADYSGRGTQYF
V: TRBV7-2; size: many; J: TRBJ1-6; D: TRBD1; DNA: TGTGCCAGCAGCAGATCGGGACAGGGATATTCACCCCTCCACTTT; CDR3: CASSRSGQGYSPLHF
V: TRBV5-1; size: many; J: TRBJ2-5; D: TRBD2; DNA: TGCGCCAGCAGTGAAACTAGCGCATTTCAAGAGACCCAGTACTTC; CDR3: CASSETSAFQETQYF
V: TRBV14; size: .; J: TRBJ2-3; D: .; DNA: TGTGCCAGCAGCCTCCTACGAACGACCCGCACAGATACGCAGTATTTT; CDR3: CASSLLRTTRTDTQYF
V: TRBV28; size: few; J: TRBJ2-3; D: .; DNA: TGTGCCAGCAGTCCGCCCATTAGGGATGTGACAGATACGCAGTATTTT; CDR3: CASSPPIRDVTDTQYF
V: TRBV7-6; size: many; J: TRBJ1-6; D: .; DNA: TGTGCCAGCAGTTTCTCCAGGGGATCACCCCTCCACTTT; CDR3: CASSFSRGSPLHF
V: TRBV28; size: .; J: TRBJ1-4; D: .; DNA: TGTGCCAGCAGTCCCCTCTACCAGGATGTAGATTCCTCTAATGAAAAACTGTTTTTT; CDR3: CASSPLYQDVDSSNEKLFF
V: TRBV6-2/TRBV6-3; size: few; J: TRBJ2-3; D: .; DNA: TGTGCCAGCAGTTATCAACTAGCCAAAGATACGCAGTATTTT; CDR3: CASSYQLAKDTQYF
V: TRBV5-4; size: .; J: TRBJ2-6; D: TRBD1; DNA: TGTGCCAGCAGCTTGAGGACAGGGGGCTCTGGGGCCAACGTCCTGACTTTC; CDR3: CASSLRTGGSGANVLTF
V: TRBV6-9; size: many; J: TRBJ2-7; D: .; DNA: TGTGCCAGCAGTTATTCGTTGCGGGGTTCGAGGGGCCTTTACTTC; CDR3: CASSYSLRGSRGLYF
V: TRBV2; size: .; J: TRBJ1-5; D: TRBD1; DNA: TGTGCCAGCAGTGGCATGACAGGGGGCGGACAGCCCCAGCATTTT; CDR3: CASSGMTGGGQPQHF
V: TRBV5-1; size: many; J: TRBJ2-1; D: .; DNA: TGCGCCAGCAGCTCAGAGGGGGGAGACAACAATGAGCAGTTCTTC; CDR3: CASSSEGGDNNEQFF
V: TRBV6-2/TRBV6-3; size: .; J: TRBJ1-4; D: .; DNA: TGTGCCAGCAAGATGGACGGGACAACTAATGAAAAACTGTTTTTT; CDR3: CASKMDGTTNEKLFF
V: TRBV20-1; size: .; J: TRBJ2-7; D: TRBD1; DNA: TGCAGTGCTAGAGATCCCTTCGGACAGGGGGCGTACGAGCAGTACTTC; CDR3: CSARDPFGQGAYEQYF
V: TRBV5-1; size: many; J: TRBJ2-5; D: .; DNA: TGCGCCAGCAGCTCGGACCCGGGGAGCGGGGAGACCCAGTACTTC; CDR3: CASSSDPGSGETQYF
V: TRBV12-3/TRBV12-4; size: many; J: TRBJ2-5; D: TRBD2; DNA: TGTGCCAGCAGGTCTAGCGGGAGTGGACAAGAGACCCAGTACTTC; CDR3: CASRSSGSGQETQYF
V: TRBV7-8; size: .; J: TRBJ2-1; D: TRBD2; DNA: TGTGCCAGCAGCTTGGGACTAGGCTTATCCTACAATGAGCAGTTCTTC; CDR3: CASSLGLGLSYNEQFF
V: TRBV7-9; size: few; J: TRBJ2-7; D: TRBD1; DNA: TGTGCCAGCAGCTCAATACGGACAGGGCCTAGGGAGCAGTACTTC; CDR3: CASSSIRTGPREQYF
V: TRBV9; size: .; J: TRBJ2-4; D: .; DNA: TGTGCCAGCAGCGTAGCTCCAGACATAGCCAAAAACATTCAGTACTTC; CDR3: CASSVAPDIAKNIQYF
V: TRBV6-2/TRBV6-3; size: few; J: TRBJ2-1; D: TRBD2; DNA: TGTGCCAGCAGTCTGACTAGCGGGAGGAAGAATGAGCAGTTCTTC; CDR3: CASSLTSGRKNEQFF
V: TRBV6-4; size: .; J: TRBJ2-6; D: .; DNA: TGTGCCAGCGCCCCAGCCGCCGGGGCCAACGTCCTGACTTTC; CDR3: CASAPAAGANVLTF
V: TRBV24-1; size: many; J: TRBJ2-1; D: .; DNA: TGTGCCACCAGTGATGGCACCCCATTTGGTCGTGAGCAGTTCTTC; CDR3: CATSDGTPFGREQFF
V: TRBV10-3; size: few; J: TRBJ2-3; D: .; DNA: TGTGCCATCACCGAGGGCCGGATTGGAGATACGCAGTATTTT; CDR3: CAITEGRIGDTQYF
V: TRBV12-3/TRBV12-4; size: many; J: TRBJ2-1; D: TRBD2; DNA: TGTGCCAGCAGTCCGTCACTAGCGGGGCAGTTCTTC; CDR3: CASSPSLAGQFF
V: TRBV5-4; size: many; J: TRBJ1-4; D: TRBD1; DNA: TGTGCCAGCAGCACAGATTCGGGACAGGGGGAAAAACTGTTTTTT; CDR3: CASSTDSGQGEKLFF
V: TRBV12-3/TRBV12-4; size: many; J: TRBJ2-7; D: TRBD1; DNA: TGTGCCAGCAGTAGATCCGGGACAGCGTCCTACGAGCAGTACTTC; CDR3: CASSRSGTASYEQYF
V: TRBV5-1; size: few; J: TRBJ2-1; D: .; DNA: TGCGCCAGCAGCTTGGCGGATCGGATACTGTACGATGAGCAGTTCTTC; CDR3: CASSLADRILYDEQFF
V: TRBV6-1; size: many; J: TRBJ1-5; D: .; DNA: TGTGCCAGCAGTGTGTCCAGCAATCAGCCCCAGCATTTT; CDR3: CASSVSSNQPQHF
V: TRBV6-6; size: few; J: TRBJ2-2; D: .; DNA: TGTGCCAGCACCTTATACGAGGGTTTGAGGACCGGGGAGCTGTTTTTT; CDR3: CASTLYEGLRTGELFF
V: TRBV10-3; size: many; J: TRBJ1-5; D: .; DNA: TGTGCCATCAGCGGGGCCAATCAGCCCCAGCATTTT; CDR3: CAISGANQPQHF
V: TRBV10-3; size: .; J: TRBJ2-7; D: .; DNA: TGTGCCATCAGTGAATCAGGGCCAAGGTACGAGCAGTACTTC; CDR3: CAISESGPRYEQYF